The clone carrying this T cell receptor beta chain turned up a few times. Its antigen is unidentified. A mixed TRB-A/B primer pool amplified rearranged TRB by multiplex touch-down PCR. MiXCR was run by TCRdb on the multiplex PCR reads, yielding one entry per CDR3 protein. The profile shows 9,500 to 11,000 distinct CDR3 sequences, more than 35% of them singletons. This entry is derived from a study of T cell repertoires in aging, cancer and after chemotherapy. About the research overall: Healthy donor repertoires were recorded over several months to years and showed clear clonal overlap. The full dataset contained 7 million to 9.5 million TCR reads.

TCR beta rearrangements were amplified from peripheral blood genomic DNA. General study results and limits: Age-matched healthy donors had significantly more diverse, less clonal blood TCR repertoires than untreated cancer patients. Median generation probability rose over the chemotherapy interval in each cancer cohort, suggesting rebound thymic output.

In germline, CDR1 is GTSNPN, CDR2 SVGIG (reference sequence). The CDR3 is 13 amino acids. V was clipped by 5 bases and J by 5 bases, with 14 bases between them. The gene calls are TRBV30 and TRBJ2-3, with TRBD2 as a possible D gene (5 bases). Sequencing input: blood. The receptor was derived from a human donor in good health. In nucleotides, the CDR3 is TGTGCCTGGGGCTGGCTAGCCGGAGATACGCAGTATTTT. Its protein product is CAWGWLAGDTQYF.